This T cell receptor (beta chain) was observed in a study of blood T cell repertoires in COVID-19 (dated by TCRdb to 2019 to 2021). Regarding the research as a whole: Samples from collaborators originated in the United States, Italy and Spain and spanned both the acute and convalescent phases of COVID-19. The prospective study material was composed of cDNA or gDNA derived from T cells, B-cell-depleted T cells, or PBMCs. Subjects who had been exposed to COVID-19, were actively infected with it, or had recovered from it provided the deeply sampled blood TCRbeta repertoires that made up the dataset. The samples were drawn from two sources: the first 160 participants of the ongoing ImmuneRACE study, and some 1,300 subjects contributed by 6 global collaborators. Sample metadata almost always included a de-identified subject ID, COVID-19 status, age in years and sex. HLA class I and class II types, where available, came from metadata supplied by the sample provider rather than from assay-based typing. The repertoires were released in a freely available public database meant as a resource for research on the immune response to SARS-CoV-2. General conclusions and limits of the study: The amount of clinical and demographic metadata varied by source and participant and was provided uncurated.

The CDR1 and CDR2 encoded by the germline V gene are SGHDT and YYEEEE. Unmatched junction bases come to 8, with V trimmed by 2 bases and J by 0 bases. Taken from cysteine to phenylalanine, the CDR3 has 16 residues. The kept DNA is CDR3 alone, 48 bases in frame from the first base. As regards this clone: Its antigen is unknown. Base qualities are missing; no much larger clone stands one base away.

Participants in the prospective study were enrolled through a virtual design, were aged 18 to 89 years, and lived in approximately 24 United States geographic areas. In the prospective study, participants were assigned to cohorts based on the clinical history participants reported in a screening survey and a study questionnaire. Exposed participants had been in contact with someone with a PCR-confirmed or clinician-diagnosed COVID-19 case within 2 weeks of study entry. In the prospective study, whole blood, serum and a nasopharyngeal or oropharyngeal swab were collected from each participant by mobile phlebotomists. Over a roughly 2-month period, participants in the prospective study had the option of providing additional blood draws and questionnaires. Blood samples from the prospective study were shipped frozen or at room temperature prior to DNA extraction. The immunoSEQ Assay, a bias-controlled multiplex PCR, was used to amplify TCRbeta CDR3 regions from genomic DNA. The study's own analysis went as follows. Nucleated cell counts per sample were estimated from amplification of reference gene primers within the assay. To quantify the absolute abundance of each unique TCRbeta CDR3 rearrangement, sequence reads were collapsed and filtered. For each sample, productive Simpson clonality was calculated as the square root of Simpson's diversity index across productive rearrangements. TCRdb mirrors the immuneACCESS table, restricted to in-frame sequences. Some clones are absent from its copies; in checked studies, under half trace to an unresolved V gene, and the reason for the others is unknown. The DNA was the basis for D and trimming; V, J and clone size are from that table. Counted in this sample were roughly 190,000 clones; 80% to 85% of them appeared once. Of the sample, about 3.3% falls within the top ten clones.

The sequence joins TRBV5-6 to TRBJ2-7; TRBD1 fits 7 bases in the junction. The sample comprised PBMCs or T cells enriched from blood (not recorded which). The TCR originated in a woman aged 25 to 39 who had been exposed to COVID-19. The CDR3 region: CASSFPTDRDSYEQYF. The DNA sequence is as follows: TGTGCCAGCAGCTTTCCCACCGACAGGGACTCCTACGAGCAGTACTTC.